Listed here are 10 T cell receptor delta chains from one sample, sequenced in a study of γδ T cells in repeated Plasmodium falciparum infection. TCRdb redid clone calling on the multiplex PCR reads using CATT. The sample includes tens of thousands of delta-chain clones, around 1.6% seen only once; the top ten take roughly 8.6%. Vgamma9/Vdelta2+ and Vdelta2-negative gammadelta T cells were flow-sorted from PBMC for bulk sequencing. Sequencing was done on a sample of gamma-delta T cells from blood. All receptors derive from a pool of human donors (malaria-infected and uninfected, not separated).

This clone showed up many times. V and J are TRDV1 and TRDJ1; 11 bases agree with TRDD3. Looked up from germline, CDR1 is TSWWSYY and CDR2 is QGS. CDR3 length equals 22 residues. J lost 6 bases, V lost 2 bases, and 26 bases had no gene match. CDR3 in amino acids: CALGEVDLPPYWGIEGTYKLIF. The CDR3 DNA sequence: TGTGCTCTTGGGGAAGTAGACCTTCCTCCGTACTGGGGGATAGAGGGGACCTATAAACTCATCTTT.

This clone was counted ten times or more. This sequence joins TRDV1 and TRDJ1; 8 nucleotides align to TRDD3. Germline CDR1 reads TSWWSYY; CDR2 reads QGS. This CDR3 contains 18 residues. The J segment lost 0 bases and the V segment lost 9 bases, leaving 18 bases of the junction unmatched. The CDR3 coding sequence is TGTGCTCTCCGACTTCCTCTCCTACTGGGGGTCCACACCGATAAACTCATCTTT. Its translation is CALRLPLLLGVHTDKLIF.

As concerns this clone: The protein TCRdb gives is from a much larger clone and does not agree with this DNA's translation at residue 8, likely a read error; the protein shown here comes from the DNA. The V and J genes are TRDV1 and TRDJ1; perhaps TRDD2 as D (5 bases). In the absence of a J gene in TCRdb, the DNA was matched to germline to assign it here. V was pared by 5 bases and J by 0 bases, with 28 bases between. In germline, CDR1 is TSWWSYY, CDR2 QGS. This CDR3 comprises 20 residues. The CDR3 DNA reads TGTGCTCTTGGGCCTTTCCTCTTCTCCGTACGAGTTTCTTACACCGATAAACTCATCTTT. Amino acid sequence: CALGPFLFSVRVSYTDKLIF.

Worth noting for this clone: Given a far larger clone just one base away, this is likely a sequencing read error. Other DNA sequences in the sample encode the same CDR3. The genes are TRDV1 and TRDJ1; no reliable D call. Assignment of the J gene here rests on matching the DNA to germline, because TCRdb gives none. V dropped 2 bases and J dropped 0 bases, with 25 bases sitting between them. CDR3 size: 20 residues. Per the germline V gene, CDR1 is TSWWSYY and CDR2 is QGS. The CDR3 region is CALGERQTPGVLLHTDKLIF. As DNA, the CDR3 is TGTGCTCTTGGGGAAAGACAGACCCCAGGAGTACTTCTCCACACCGATAAACTCATCTTT.

This clone was observed a few times. The TCRdb record carries a much larger clone's protein, which differs from this DNA's translation at residue 22; a read error is the likely cause, and the protein listed here is the DNA translation. The chain joins TRDV1 to TRDJ1, with 13 bases matching TRDD3. CDR1 and CDR2 (germline): TSWWSYY, QGS. The CDR3 is 25 amino acids. The CDR3 region has the DNA TGTGCTCTTGGGGAACTACAGTCTTCCTACACAAAAACTGGGGGATACGCGTCCTCCCCCGATAGACTCATCTTT. This translates into CALGELQSSYTKTGGYASSPDRLIF.

This clone turned up a few times. This DNA's translation differs at residue 13 from TCRdb's protein, which comes from a much larger clone; a read error is likely, and the protein shown is translated from the DNA. This chain joins TRDV1 and TRDJ1; D is undetermined. The J gene, absent from TCRdb, was called here by matching the DNA to germline. CDR3 length: 19 residues. The V end lost 0 bases, the J end lost 0 bases, and 20 bases lay between the germline ends. From germline, CDR1 is TSWWSYY and CDR2 QGS. The CDR3 bases are TGTGCTCTTGGGGAACTGGACGGTACGTTAACTGTGCACACCGATAAACTCATCTTT. As protein: CALGELDGTLTVHTDKLIF.

This clone was seen a few times. A far larger clone differs by one base, so this is likely a read error. This same CDR3 is encoded by further DNA sequences in the sample. The V call is TRDV1, the J call TRDJ1; 13 bases align to TRDD3. TCRdb lists no J gene, so it was determined here by aligning the DNA to germline. Germline assignment: CDR1 TSWWSYY and CDR2 QGS. With V trimmed by 5 bases and J by 3 bases, 15 bases remained unmatched. The CDR3 loop spans 19 amino acids. The CDR3 region has the DNA TGTGCTCTTGGGCGGGATCGTCCACGTACTGGGGGATACGCCGATAAACTCATCTTT. Protein: CALGRDRPRTGGYADKLIF.

The sample holds a few counts of this clone. The amino acid sequence in TCRdb belongs to a much larger clone and departs from this DNA's translation at residue 13, likely a sequencing read error; the sequence shown is translated from the DNA. This chain links TRDV1 with TRDJ1; no clear D gene. CDR1 TSWWSYY and CDR2 QGS come from the germline V gene. There are 19 residues in the CDR3. Trimming cost V 5 bases and J 0 bases, with 25 bases left between them. The CDR3 loop is CALGYYYRSLLSHTDKLIF. For the CDR3, the DNA is TGTGCTCTTGGGTACTACTATCGGTCTTTGCTCTCGCACACCGATAAACTCATCTTT.

This clone appeared a few times. TCRdb has a much larger clone's protein, which differs at residue 15 from the translation of this DNA, likely because of a read error; what is shown is the protein translated from the DNA. The genes are TRDV2 and TRDJ1, with 10 bases lining up with TRDD3. The germline V gene encodes CDR1 GEAIGNYY and CDR2 EKD. The CDR3 consists of 18 residues. CDR3 sequence (DNA): TGTGCCTGTGACAAGGGGGATACGGCCACATCGCAGACCGATGAACTCATCTTT. Amino acid sequence: CACDKGDTATSQTDELIF.

As for this clone: Translating this DNA gives a protein that differs at residue 6 from the TCRdb one, which belongs to a much larger clone; a read error is likely, and the protein shown is this translation. V and J are TRDV2 and TRDJ1; TRDD3 matches at 11 bases. TCRdb records no J gene; here it was assigned by comparing the DNA to germline. In germline, CDR1 is GEAIGNYY, CDR2 EKD. J lost 8 bases, V lost 3 bases, and 7 bases had no gene match. The CDR3 has 14 residues. CDR3 in DNA: TGTGCCTGTGACTCCCCGGTGGGGGATACGAAACTCATCTTT. This gives the protein CACDSPVGDTKLIF.